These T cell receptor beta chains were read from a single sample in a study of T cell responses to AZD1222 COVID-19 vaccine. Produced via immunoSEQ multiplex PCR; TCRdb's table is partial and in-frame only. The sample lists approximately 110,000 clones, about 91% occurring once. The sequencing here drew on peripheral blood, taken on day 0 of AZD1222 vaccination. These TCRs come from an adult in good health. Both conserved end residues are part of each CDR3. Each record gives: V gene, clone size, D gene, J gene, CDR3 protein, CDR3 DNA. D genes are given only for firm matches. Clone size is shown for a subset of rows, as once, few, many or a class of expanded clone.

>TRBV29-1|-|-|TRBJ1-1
CSVEEVLNTEAFF
TGCAGCGTTGAAGAAGTTCTGAACACTGAAGCTTTCTTT
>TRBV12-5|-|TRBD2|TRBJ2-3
CASGDLGLAGRRTDTQYF
TGTGCTAGTGGTGATCTAGGACTAGCGGGCAGAAGGACAGATACGCAGTATTTT
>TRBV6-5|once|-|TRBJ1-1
CASSYWASNTEAFF
TGTGCCAGCAGTTATTGGGCTTCGAACACTGAAGCTTTCTTT
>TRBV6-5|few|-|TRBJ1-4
CASSSTALGLFF
TGTGCCAGCAGTTCTACCGCGCTGGGACTGTTTTTT
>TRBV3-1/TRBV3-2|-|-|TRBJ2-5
CASSGLQETQYF
TGTGCCAGCAGTGGGTTACAAGAGACCCAGTACTTC
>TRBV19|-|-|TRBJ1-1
CASMGSEAFF
TGTGCCAGTATGGGGTCTGAAGCTTTCTTT
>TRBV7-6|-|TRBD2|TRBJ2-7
CASSLGQLAAYEQYF
TGTGCCAGCAGCTTAGGCCAACTAGCGGCCTACGAGCAGTACTTC
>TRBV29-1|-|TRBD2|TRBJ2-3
CSAGAGELTDTQYF
TGCAGCGCCGGAGCGGGGGAATTGACAGATACGCAGTATTTT
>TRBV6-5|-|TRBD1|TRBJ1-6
CASNPSGTANSPLHF
TGTGCCAGCAACCCGTCAGGGACAGCGAATTCACCCCTCCACTTT
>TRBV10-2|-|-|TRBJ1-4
CASREGSTNEKLFF
TGCGCCAGCAGGGAGGGGTCCACTAATGAAAAACTGTTTTTT
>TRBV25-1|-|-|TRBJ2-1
CASSDVRGGLLTYNEQFF
TGTGCCAGCAGTGACGTTAGGGGGGGACTACTGACCTACAATGAGCAGTTCTTC
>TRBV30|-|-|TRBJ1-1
CAWRKLDRPSMNTEAFF
TGTGCCTGGCGAAAGTTGGACAGACCCTCGATGAACACTGAAGCTTTCTTT
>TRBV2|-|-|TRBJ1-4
CASSGIRGSEKLFF
TGTGCCAGCAGTGGTATCAGGGGAAGTGAAAAACTGTTTTTT
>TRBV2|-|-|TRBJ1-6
CASSEYPGPNYNSPLHF
TGTGCCAGCAGTGAATACCCAGGGCCTAACTATAATTCACCCCTCCACTTT
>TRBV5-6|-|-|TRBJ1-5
CASSLLRQGNNQPQHF
TGTGCCAGCAGCTTGTTGAGGCAGGGTAACAATCAGCCCCAGCATTTT
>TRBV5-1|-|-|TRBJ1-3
CASSLRGPGNTIYF
TGCGCCAGCAGCTTGAGGGGTCCTGGAAACACCATATATTTT
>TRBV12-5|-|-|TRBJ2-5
CASAQAFPTPSETQYF
TGTGCTAGTGCCCAGGCGTTTCCCACCCCATCCGAGACCCAGTACTTC
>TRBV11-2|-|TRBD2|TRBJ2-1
CASSPGGPGGNEQFF
TGTGCCAGCAGCCCTGGGGGACCCGGGGGGAATGAGCAGTTCTTC
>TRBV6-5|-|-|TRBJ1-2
CASSYGGGYGYTF
TGTGCCAGCAGTTATGGGGGGGGCTATGGCTACACCTTC
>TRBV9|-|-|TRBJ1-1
CASSPQVGRTEAFF
TGTGCCAGCAGCCCCCAGGTGGGCCGCACTGAAGCTTTCTTT
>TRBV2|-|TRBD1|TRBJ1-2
CASSRDRGNGYTF
TGTGCCAGCAGTAGGGACAGGGGAAATGGCTACACCTTC
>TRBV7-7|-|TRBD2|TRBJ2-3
CASSQGLAVTDTQYF
TGTGCCAGCAGCCAAGGACTAGCGGTCACAGATACGCAGTATTTT
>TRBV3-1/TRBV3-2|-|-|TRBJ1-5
CASSQGLGGDNQPQHF
TGTGCCAGCAGCCAGGGCCTCGGAGGGGATAATCAGCCCCAGCATTTT
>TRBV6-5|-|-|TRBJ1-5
CASSYTGMSNQPQHF
TGTGCCAGCAGTTACACAGGGATGAGCAATCAGCCCCAGCATTTT
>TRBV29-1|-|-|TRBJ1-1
CSVGIMNTEAFF
TGCAGCGTGGGGATTATGAACACTGAAGCTTTCTTT
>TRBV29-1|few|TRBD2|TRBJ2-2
CSATLAGGLVGELFF
TGCAGCGCTACTCTAGCGGGAGGCCTAGTGGGGGAGCTGTTTTTT
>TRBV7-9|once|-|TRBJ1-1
CASSFEGPVTEAFF
TGTGCCAGCAGCTTCGAGGGACCGGTCACTGAAGCTTTCTTT
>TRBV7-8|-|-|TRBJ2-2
CASSLWGANTGELFF
TGTGCCAGCAGCTTATGGGGGGCGAACACCGGGGAGCTGTTTTTT
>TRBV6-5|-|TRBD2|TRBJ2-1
CASTSQLAANEQFF
TGTGCCAGCACCAGCCAACTAGCGGCCAATGAGCAGTTCTTC
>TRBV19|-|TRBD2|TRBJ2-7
CASSLLAGVGEQYF
TGTGCCAGTAGCCTACTAGCGGGAGTGGGTGAGCAGTACTTC
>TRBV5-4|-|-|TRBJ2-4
CASSPEAKNIQYF
TGTGCCAGCAGCCCGGAAGCCAAAAACATTCAGTACTTC
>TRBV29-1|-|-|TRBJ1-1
CSSTAKAGTEAFF
TGCAGCTCGACAGCAAAAGCGGGCACTGAAGCTTTCTTT
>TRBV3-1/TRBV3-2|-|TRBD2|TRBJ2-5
CASRLDAGLAGEETQYF
TGTGCCAGCAGACTAGACGCCGGACTAGCGGGAGAAGAGACCCAGTACTTC
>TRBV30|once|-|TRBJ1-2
CAWSPGLNYGYTF
TGTGCCTGGAGCCCAGGCCTTAACTATGGCTACACCTTC
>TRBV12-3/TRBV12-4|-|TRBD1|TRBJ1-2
CASSSGQGISYTF
TGTGCCAGCAGTTCTGGACAGGGAATCAGCTACACCTTC
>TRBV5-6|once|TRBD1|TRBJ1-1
CASSLQGTGQDTEAFF
TGTGCCAGCAGCTTACAAGGGACAGGGCAGGACACTGAAGCTTTCTTT
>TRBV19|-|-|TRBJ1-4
CASRSRGREKLFF
TGTGCCAGCCGCAGCAGGGGTAGAGAAAAACTGTTTTTT
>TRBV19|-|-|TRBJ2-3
CASSQRDQSDTQYF
TGTGCCAGTAGTCAAAGGGACCAGTCGGATACGCAGTATTTT
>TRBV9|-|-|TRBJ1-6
CASGEGYNSPLHF
TGTGCCAGTGGGGAGGGGTATAATTCACCCCTCCACTTT
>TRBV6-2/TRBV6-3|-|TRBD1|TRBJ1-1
CASSLGDRNTEAFF
TGTGCCAGCAGTTTGGGGGACAGAAACACTGAAGCTTTCTTT
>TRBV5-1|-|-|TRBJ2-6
CASSGHSGANVLTF
TGCGCCAGCAGTGGGCATTCTGGGGCCAACGTCCTGACTTTC
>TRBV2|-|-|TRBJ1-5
CASSESGVPQPQHF
TGTGCCAGCAGTGAATCGGGGGTTCCTCAGCCCCAGCATTTT
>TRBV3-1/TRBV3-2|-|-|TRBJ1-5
CASSHRTSGVAQPQHF
TGTGCCAGCAGCCATAGGACGTCGGGCGTAGCTCAGCCCCAGCATTTT
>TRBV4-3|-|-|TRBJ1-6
CASSPYRTANSPLHF
TGCGCCAGCAGCCCTTACCGGACAGCCAATTCACCCCTCCACTTT
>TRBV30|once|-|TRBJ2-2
CAWSVRDTGELFF
TGTGCCTGGAGTGTTCGGGACACCGGGGAGCTGTTTTTT
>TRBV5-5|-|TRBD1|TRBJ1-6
CASSLSQGGFSPLHF
TGTGCCAGCAGCTTGTCGCAGGGGGGCTTTTCACCCCTCCACTTT
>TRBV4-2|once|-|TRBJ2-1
CASSQEMVLRNEQFF
TGTGCCAGCAGCCAAGAAATGGTACTTCGCAATGAGCAGTTCTTC
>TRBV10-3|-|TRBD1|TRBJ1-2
CAITRDSLNYGYTF
TGTGCCATCACCCGGGACAGCCTTAACTATGGCTACACCTTC
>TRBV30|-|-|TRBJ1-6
CAWSGMGYNSPLHF
TGTGCCTGGAGCGGTATGGGCTATAATTCACCCCTCCACTTT
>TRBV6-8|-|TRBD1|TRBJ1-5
CASSTDRGRNQPQHF
TGTGCCAGCAGTACTGACAGGGGACGCAATCAGCCCCAGCATTTT
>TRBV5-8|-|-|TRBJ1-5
CASSPLGNTYSNQPQHF
TGTGCCAGCAGCCCTCTCGGAAACACCTATAGCAATCAGCCCCAGCATTTT
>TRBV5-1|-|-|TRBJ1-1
CASSLGWSRNTEAFF
TGCGCCAGCAGCTTGGGCTGGAGCAGGAACACTGAAGCTTTCTTT
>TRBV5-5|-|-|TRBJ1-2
CASSLVPGVHGYTF
TGTGCCAGCAGCTTGGTTCCCGGGGTTCATGGCTACACCTTC
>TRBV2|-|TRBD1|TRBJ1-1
CASTRDSGTEAFF
TGTGCCAGCACCAGGGACAGCGGCACTGAAGCTTTCTTT
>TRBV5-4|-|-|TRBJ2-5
CASSLDGETQYF
TGTGCCAGCAGCTTGGACGGGGAGACCCAGTACTTC
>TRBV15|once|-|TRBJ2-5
CATSRGSREETQYF
TGTGCCACCAGCAGGGGGAGCAGAGAAGAGACCCAGTACTTC
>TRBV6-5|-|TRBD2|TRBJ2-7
CASSHSGGAVYEQYF
TGTGCCAGCAGCCATAGCGGGGGGGCAGTCTACGAGCAGTACTTC
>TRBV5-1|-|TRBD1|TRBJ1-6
CASTETGGHSPLHF
TGCGCCAGCACAGAGACAGGGGGTCATTCACCCCTCCACTTT
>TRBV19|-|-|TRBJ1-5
CASSIRQVSNQPQHF
TGTGCCAGTAGTATACGACAGGTTAGCAATCAGCCCCAGCATTTT